This T cell receptor beta chain is drawn from a study of CD8+ T cells in alopecia areata. Study-wide context: For 6 to 18 months, tofacitinib was taken, and 6 months off drug followed. Study conclusions and caveats: Against the mouse data, patients shared TCRs less clearly, possibly for HLA reasons.

This clone has a handful of counts. Its antigen is not identified. Reverse transcribed after extraction, RNA yielded cDNA as the sequencing template. Sequenced by immunoSEQ multiplex PCR; TCRdb stores in-frame clones only, minus some. The sample holds around 61,000 clones; roughly half are singletons and the top ten take about 15%. The CDR3 has 14 amino acids. V lost 10 bases to trimming and J lost 7 bases; unmatched junction nucleotides: 10. The germline V gene encodes CDR1 LNHDA and CDR2 SQIVND (reference sequence). V and J are TRBV19 and TRBJ2-1; TRBD2 aligns across 10 bases. This TCR derives from a human donor with alopecia areata. This material consisted of CD8+ T cells sorted from blood, taken at week 0. The DNA for the CDR3 is TGTGCCACCCCGGGACTAGCGAACGGGAATGAGCAGTTCTTC. Translation gives CATPGLANGNEQFF.